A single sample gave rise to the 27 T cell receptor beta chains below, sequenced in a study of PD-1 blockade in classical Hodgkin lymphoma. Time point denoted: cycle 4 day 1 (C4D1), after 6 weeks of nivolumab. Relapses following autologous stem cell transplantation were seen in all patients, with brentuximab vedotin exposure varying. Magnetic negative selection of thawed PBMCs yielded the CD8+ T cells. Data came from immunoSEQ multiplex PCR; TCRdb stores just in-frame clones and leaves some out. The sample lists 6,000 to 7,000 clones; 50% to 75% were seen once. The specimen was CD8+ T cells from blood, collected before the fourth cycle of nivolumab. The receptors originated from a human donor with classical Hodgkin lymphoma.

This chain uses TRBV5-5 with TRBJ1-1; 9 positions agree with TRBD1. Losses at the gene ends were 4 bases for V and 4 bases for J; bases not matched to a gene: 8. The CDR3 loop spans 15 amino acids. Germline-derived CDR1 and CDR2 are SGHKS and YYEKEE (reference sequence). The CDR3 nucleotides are TGTGCCAGCAGCCCAATAGGACAGGGGCGCACTGAAGCTTTCTTT. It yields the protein CASSPIGQGRTEAFF.

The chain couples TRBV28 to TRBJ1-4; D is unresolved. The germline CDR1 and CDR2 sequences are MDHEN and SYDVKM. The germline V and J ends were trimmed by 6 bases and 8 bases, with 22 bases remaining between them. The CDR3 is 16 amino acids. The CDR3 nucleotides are TGTGCCAGCAGAATGGTAACCGGGCCAGACGGAGAAAAACTGTTTTTT. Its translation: CASRMVTGPDGEKLFF.

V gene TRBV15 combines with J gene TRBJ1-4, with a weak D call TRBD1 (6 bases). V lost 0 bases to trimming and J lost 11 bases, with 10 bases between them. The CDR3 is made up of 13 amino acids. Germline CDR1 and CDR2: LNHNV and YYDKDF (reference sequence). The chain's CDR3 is CATSRDRGLKLFF. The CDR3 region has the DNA TGTGCCACCAGCAGAGATCGGGGGCTGAAACTGTTTTTT.

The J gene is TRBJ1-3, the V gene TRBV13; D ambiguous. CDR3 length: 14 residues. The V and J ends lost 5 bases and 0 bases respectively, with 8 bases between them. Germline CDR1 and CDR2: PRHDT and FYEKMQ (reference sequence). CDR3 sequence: CASSPQLSGNTIYF. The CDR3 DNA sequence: TGTGCCAGCAGCCCCCAACTCTCTGGAAACACCATATATTTT.

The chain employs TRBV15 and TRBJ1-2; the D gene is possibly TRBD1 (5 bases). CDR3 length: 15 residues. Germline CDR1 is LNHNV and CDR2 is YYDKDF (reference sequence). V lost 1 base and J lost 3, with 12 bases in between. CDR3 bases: TGTGCCACCAGCAGAGTTCCAGGGTCAGACTATGGCTACACCTTC. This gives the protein CATSRVPGSDYGYTF.

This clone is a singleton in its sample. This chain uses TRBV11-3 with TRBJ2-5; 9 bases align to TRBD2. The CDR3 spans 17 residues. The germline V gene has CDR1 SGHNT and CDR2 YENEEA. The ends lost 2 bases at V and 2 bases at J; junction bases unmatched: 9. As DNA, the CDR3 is TGTGCCAGCAGCTTAAAAGCGGGAGGCCCTCATCAAGAGACCCAGTACTTC. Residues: CASSLKAGGPHQETQYF.

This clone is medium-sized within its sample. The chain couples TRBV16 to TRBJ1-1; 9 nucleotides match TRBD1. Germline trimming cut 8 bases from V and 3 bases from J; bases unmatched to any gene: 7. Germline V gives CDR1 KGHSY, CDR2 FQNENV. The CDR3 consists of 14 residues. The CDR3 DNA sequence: TGTGCCAGCTCCCCTGGACAGGGGTACACTGAAGCTTTCTTT. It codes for CASSPGQGYTEAFF.

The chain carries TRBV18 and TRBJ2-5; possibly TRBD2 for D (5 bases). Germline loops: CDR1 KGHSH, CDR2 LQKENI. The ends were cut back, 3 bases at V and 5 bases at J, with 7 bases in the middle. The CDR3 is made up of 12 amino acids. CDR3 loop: CASSPEVETQYF. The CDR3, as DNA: TGTGCCAGCTCACCGGAGGTGGAGACCCAGTACTTC.

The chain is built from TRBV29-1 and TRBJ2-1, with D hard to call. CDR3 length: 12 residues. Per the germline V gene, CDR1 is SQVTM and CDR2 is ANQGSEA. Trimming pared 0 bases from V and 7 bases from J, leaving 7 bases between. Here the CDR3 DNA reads TGCAGCGTTGAAGAGGGGTGGAATGAGCAGTTCTTC. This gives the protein CSVEEGWNEQFF.

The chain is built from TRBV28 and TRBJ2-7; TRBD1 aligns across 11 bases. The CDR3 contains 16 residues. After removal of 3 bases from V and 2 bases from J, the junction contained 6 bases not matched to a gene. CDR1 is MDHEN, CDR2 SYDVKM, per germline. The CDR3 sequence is CASSFRTGGFTYEQYF. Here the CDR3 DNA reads TGTGCCAGCAGTTTCCGGACAGGGGGCTTCACCTACGAGCAGTACTTC.

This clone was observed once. Written as DNA, the CDR3 is TGTGCCAGCAGCTCTCCCCCGGAGTTGAACTACAATGAGCAGTTCTTC. Amino acid sequence: CASSSPPELNYNEQFF. The chain combines TRBV6-6 with TRBJ2-1; D is unresolved. CDR3 length: 16 residues. Germline V gives CDR1 MNHNY, CDR2 SVGAGI (reference sequence). Trimming cost V 6 bases and J 3 bases, with 18 bases left between them.

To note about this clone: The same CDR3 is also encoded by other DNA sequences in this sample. CDR3 sequence (DNA): TGTGCCAGCAGTGACTCGATCGGGGACGAGCAGTTCTTC. As protein: CASSDSIGDEQFF. The rearrangement joins TRBV6-4 to TRBJ2-1; either TRBD1 or TRBD2 may fit D (5 bases each). V was pared by 0 bases and J by 10 bases, with 10 bases between. Germline V gene sequence: CDR1 MRHNA, CDR2 SNTAGT. The CDR3 length is 13 residues.

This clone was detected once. The CDR3 region is CSVTGTRNYEQYF. In DNA, the CDR3 is TGCAGCGTAACCGGGACTAGAAACTACGAGCAGTACTTC. V is TRBV29-1 and J is TRBJ2-7; TRBD2 aligns across 8 bases. The CDR3 spans 13 residues. Trimming cost V 6 bases and J 3 bases; bases outside gene matches: 7. The germline V gene has CDR1 SQVTM and CDR2 ANQGSEA.

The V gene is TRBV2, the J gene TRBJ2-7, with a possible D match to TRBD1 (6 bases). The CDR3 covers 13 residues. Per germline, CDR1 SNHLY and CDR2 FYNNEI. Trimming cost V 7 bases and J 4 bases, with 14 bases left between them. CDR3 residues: CASTRTEEYEQYF. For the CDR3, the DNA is TGTGCCAGCACAAGGACAGAGGAGTACGAGCAGTACTTC.

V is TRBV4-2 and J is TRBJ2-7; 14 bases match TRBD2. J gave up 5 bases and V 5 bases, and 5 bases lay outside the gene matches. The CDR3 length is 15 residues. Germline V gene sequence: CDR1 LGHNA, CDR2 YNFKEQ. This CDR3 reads CASSFGTSGSDEQYF. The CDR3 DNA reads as TGTGCCAGCAGCTTCGGGACTAGCGGGAGCGACGAGCAGTACTTC.

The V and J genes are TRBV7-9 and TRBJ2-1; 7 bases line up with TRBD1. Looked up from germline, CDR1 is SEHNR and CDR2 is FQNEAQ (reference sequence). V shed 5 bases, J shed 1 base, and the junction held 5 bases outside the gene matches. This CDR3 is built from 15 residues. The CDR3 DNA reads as TGTGCCAGCAGCCAGAGACAGGGTTCCTACAATGAGCAGTTCTTC. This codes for CASSQRQGSYNEQFF.

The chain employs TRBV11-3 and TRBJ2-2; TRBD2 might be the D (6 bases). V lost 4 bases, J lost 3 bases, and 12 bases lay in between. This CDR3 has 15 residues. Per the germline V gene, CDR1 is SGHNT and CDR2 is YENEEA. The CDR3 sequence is CASSSRERDTGELFF. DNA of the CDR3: TGTGCCAGCAGCTCTCGGGAGAGGGACACCGGGGAGCTGTTTTTT.

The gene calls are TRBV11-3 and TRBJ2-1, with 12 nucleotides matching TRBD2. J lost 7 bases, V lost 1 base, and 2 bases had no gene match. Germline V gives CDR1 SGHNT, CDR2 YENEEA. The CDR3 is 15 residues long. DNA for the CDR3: TGTGCCAGCAGCTTAGGACTAGCGGGAGTGAATGAGCAGTTCTTC. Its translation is CASSLGLAGVNEQFF.

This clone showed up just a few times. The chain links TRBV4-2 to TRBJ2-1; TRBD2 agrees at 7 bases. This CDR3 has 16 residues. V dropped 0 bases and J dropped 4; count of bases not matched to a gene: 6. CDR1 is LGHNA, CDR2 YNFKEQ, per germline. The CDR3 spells CASSQDGLAVYNEQFF. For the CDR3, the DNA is TGTGCCAGCAGCCAAGATGGCCTAGCGGTGTACAATGAGCAGTTCTTC.

Here the CDR3 DNA reads TGTGCCAGCAGCTTGGGAGCGGGAGATTTCTACGAGCAGTACTTC. Protein product: CASSLGAGDFYEQYF. The gene calls are TRBV5-6 and TRBJ2-7, with 8 bases matching TRBD2. V shed 0 bases, J shed 3 bases, and the junction held 5 bases outside the gene matches. CDR1 and CDR2 from the germline V gene are SGHDT and YYEEEE. The CDR3 totals 15 residues.

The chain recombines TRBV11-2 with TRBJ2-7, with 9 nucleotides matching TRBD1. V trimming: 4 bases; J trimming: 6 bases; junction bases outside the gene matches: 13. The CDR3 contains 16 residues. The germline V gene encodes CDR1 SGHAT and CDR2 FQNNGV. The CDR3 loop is CASSWTLKNRGREQYF. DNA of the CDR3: TGTGCCAGCAGCTGGACTCTCAAGAACAGGGGGCGCGAGCAGTACTTC.

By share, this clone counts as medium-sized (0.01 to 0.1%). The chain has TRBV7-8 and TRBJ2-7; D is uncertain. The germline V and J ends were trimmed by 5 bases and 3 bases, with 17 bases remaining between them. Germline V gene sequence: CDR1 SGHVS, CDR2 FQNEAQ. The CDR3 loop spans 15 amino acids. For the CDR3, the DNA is TGTGCCAGCAGCCCCGGCGTCGGTCTCGGCTACGAGCAGTACTTC. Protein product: CASSPGVGLGYEQYF. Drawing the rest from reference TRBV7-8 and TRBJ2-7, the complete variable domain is GAGVSQSPRYKVAKRGQDVALRCDPISGHVSLFWYQQALGQGPEFLTYFQNEAQLDKSGLPSDRFFAERPEGSVSTLKIQRTQQEDSAVYLCASSPGVGLGYEQYFGPGTRLTVT.

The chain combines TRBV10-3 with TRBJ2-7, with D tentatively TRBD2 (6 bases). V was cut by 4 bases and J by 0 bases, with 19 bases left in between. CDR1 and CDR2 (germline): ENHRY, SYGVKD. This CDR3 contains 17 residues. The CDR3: CAISAHSGESPSYEQYF. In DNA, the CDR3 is TGTGCCATCAGTGCTCACTCGGGGGAGTCCCCCTCCTACGAGCAGTACTTC.

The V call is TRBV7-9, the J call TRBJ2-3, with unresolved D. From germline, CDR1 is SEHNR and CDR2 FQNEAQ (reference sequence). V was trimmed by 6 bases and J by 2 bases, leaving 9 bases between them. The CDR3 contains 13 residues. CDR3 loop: CASRAQYTDTQYF. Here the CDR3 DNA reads TGTGCCAGCAGGGCCCAGTACACAGATACGCAGTATTTT.

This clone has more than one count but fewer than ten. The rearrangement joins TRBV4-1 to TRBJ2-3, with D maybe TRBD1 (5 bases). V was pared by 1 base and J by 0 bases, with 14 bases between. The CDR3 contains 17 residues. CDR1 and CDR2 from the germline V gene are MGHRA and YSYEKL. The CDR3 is CASSQVSGRASTDTQYF. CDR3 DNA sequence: TGCGCCAGCAGCCAAGTTTCCGGCAGGGCAAGCACAGATACGCAGTATTTT.

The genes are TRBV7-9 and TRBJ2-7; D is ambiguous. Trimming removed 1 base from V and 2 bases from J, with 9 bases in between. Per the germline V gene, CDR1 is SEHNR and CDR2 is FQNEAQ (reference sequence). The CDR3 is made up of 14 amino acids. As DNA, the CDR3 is TGTGCCAGCAGCTTAGGAGGTAGGCCCTACGAGCAGTACTTC. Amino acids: CASSLGGRPYEQYF.

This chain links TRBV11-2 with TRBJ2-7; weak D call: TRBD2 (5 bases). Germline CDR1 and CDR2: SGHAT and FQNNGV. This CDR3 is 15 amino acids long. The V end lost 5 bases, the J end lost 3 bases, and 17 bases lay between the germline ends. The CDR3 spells CASSARPMGDYEQYF. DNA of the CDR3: TGTGCCAGCAGCGCCCGACCTATGGGAGACTACGAGCAGTACTTC.